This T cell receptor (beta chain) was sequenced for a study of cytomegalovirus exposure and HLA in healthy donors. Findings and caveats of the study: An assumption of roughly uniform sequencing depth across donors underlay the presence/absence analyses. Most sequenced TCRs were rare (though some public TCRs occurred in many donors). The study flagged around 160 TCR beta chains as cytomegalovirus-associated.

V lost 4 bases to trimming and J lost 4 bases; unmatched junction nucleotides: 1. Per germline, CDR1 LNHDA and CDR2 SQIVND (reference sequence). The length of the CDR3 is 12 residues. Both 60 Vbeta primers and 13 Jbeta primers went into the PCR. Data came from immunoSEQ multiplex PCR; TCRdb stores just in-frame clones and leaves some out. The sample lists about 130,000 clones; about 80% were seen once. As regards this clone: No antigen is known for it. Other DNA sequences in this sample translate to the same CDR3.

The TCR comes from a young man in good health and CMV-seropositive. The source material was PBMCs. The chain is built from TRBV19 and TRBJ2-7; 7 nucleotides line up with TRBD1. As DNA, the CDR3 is TGTGCCAGTAGTACACAGGGGTACGAGCAGTACTTC. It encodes CASSTQGYEQYF.